These 6 T cell receptor beta chains came from one sample sequenced in a study of CD8 T cells in ankylosing spondylitis. Points from the study as a whole: A motif in TCR beta, a set of under ten highly homologous variants, appeared characteristic of ankylosing spondylitis blood.

Which antigens these TCRs recognize remains unknown. MiXCR, applied by TCRdb to the 5' RACE reads, yields one record per CDR3 protein. Of about 840,000 distinct CDR3 sequences listed, about an eighth are singletons. The sample comprised blood, either unsorted or a sorted T cell fraction (not recorded which). All receptors come from a male donor with ankylosing spondylitis.

This chain joins TRBV5-1 and TRBJ2-1; D gene ambiguous. The germline V gene has CDR1 SGHRS and CDR2 YFSETQ. V was pared by 0 bases and J by 10 bases, with 11 bases between. The CDR3 spans 13 residues. The CDR3 here is CASSLESSGEQFF. CDR3 in DNA: TGCGCCAGCAGCTTGGAGTCCTCCGGGGAGCAGTTCTTC.

This clonotype was observed many times. The chain carries TRBV4-3 and TRBJ1-6; D gene uncertain. CDR1 and CDR2 from the germline V gene are LGHNA and YSLEER. V lost 8 bases, J lost 9 bases, and 14 bases lay in between. This CDR3 has 13 residues. The CDR3 DNA is TGCGCCAGCCAGTGGGAGCGGGGTTCACCCCTCCACTTT. Translating it yields CASQWERGSPLHF.

This clonotype has a count of ten or more. The chain uses TRBV29-1 and TRBJ1-1; D is unclear. The ends were cut back, 6 bases at V and 5 bases at J, with 13 bases in the middle. Per germline, CDR1 SQVTM and CDR2 ANQGSEA. This CDR3 comprises 12 residues. The CDR3 region has the DNA TGCAGCGTAGGATGGGGTGATACTGAAGCTTTCTTT. Encoded protein: CSVGWGDTEAFF. Drawing the rest from reference TRBV29-1 and TRBJ1-1, the complete variable domain is SAVISQKPSRDICQRGTSLTIQCQVDSQVTMMFWYRQQPGQSLTLIATANQGSEATYESGFVIDKFPISRPNLTFSTLTVSNMSPEDSSIYLCSVGWGDTEAFFGQGTRLTVV.

The chain carries TRBV7-3 and TRBJ2-3; the match to TRBD1 covers 7 bases. V gave up 3 bases and J gave up 8 bases; unmatched junction bases: 5. CDR1 is SGHTA and CDR2 is FQGTGA in the germline V gene. The CDR3 has 13 amino acids. CDR3 residues: CASSFTGDGTQYF. The CDR3 DNA reads TGTGCCAGCAGCTTCACAGGGGATGGTACGCAGTATTTT.

In this sample, this clonotype turned up a few times. The rearrangement joins TRBV27 to TRBJ2-2, with 14 bases lining up with TRBD2. The CDR3 totals 17 residues. Germline V gives CDR1 MNHEY, CDR2 SMNVEV (reference sequence). V lost 0 bases and J lost 3; bases outside the gene matches: 0. The CDR3 sequence: CASSLSGLAGDTGELFF. As DNA, the CDR3 is TGTGCCAGCAGTTTATCGGGACTAGCGGGAGACACCGGGGAGCTGTTTTTT.

This clonotype came up a few times. The gene calls are TRBV18 and TRBJ1-5; D gene ambiguous. CDR1 and CDR2 (germline): KGHSH, LQKENI. CDR3 length equals 13 residues. Trimming pared 3 bases from V and 5 bases from J, leaving 8 bases between. The CDR3 loop reads CASSPPDDQPQHF. In DNA form, the CDR3 reads TGTGCCAGCTCACCCCCGGACGATCAGCCCCAGCATTTT.